The entry below describes one T cell receptor beta chain. The table lists this clone with a count of one. What this receptor recognizes is not known. No much larger clone exists at a distance of one base, and base qualities are not known. The cysteine opens and the phenylalanine closes a CDR3 of 17 amino acids. The CDR3 DNA has 51 bases and is translated from base 1. V loses 6 bases at its end and J loses 1 base; junction bases beyond the gene matches: 10. CDR1 and CDR2, looked up from the germline V gene, are WSHSY and SAAADI. This specimen comes from a study of shared clonotypes between healthy human individuals (dated by TCRdb to 2018 to 2020). At the level of the whole study: The cohort comprised a couple of women and a few men aged 18 to 49 years. Per donor, three plates each were used for CD4 naive and CD4 memory, two for CD8 naive, and one for CD8 memory. To estimate repertoire size and how much clonotype sharing occurs between individuals, the study deeply sequenced the blood TCR repertoires of five healthy adults. Libraries were prepared and TCR repertoires were sequenced by different laboratories using diverse techniques, in order to increase sequencing depth and limit assay-specific biases. Per donor, leukapheresis produced somewhere between about 0.85 and 9.5 billion PBMCs.

The donors were healthy, HIV-negative adults with no recently reported acute infections or vaccinations. Every donor was a Caucasian adult residing in Nashville, Tennessee, USA. CD4+ T cells were enriched through magnetic negative selection, after which naive cells were positively selected on CD45RA and the remaining negative fraction served as the memory subset. After blood collection by leukapheresis, PBMCs were isolated using Ficoll-Histopaque density gradient centrifugation and then cryopreserved in the vapor phase of liquid nitrogen. Purity and quantity of every magnetically sorted T cell population were checked by analytical flow cytometry. Genomic DNA was isolated from every sorted fraction and measured by UV absorbance on a Nanodrop 2000c. Using the deep immunoSEQ assay, multiplex PCR amplified TCR CDR3 regions from genomic DNA. For each cell subset, the extracted genomic DNA was distributed evenly across all wells of several immunoSEQ 96-well plates, and each plate served as one replicate. Each replicate PCR for sorted subsets received roughly 0.2 ug genomic DNA, equal to roughly 29,000 T cell genomes. Purified libraries were quantified with a Qubit 3.0 fluorometer, sized on a Bioanalyzer 2100, and re-quantified with the KAPA Library Quantification kit. A separate single-read 150-cycle Illumina NextSeq 550 flow cell was used to sequence each immunoSEQ 96-well plate. The authors' analysis ran thus. The immunoSEQ output contained only junctional sequences without quality scores, so filtering could not match that applied to full-length reads. To assign V/J genes and CDR3, sequences were annotated against IMGT germline references using PyIR, a Python wrapper for IgBLAST v1.9. Reads with weak V/J assignments (E-value above 1e-6), missing CDR3, stop codons, out-of-frame junctions, or ambiguous translated residues were removed. V3J clonotypes were defined by identical inferred V gene, J gene, and CDR3 amino acid sequence. The percentage overlap between two repertoires was calculated by dividing the number of shared unique clonotypes by the size of the smaller repertoire. Three approaches were used to assess repertoire richness: RTK rarefaction, the Chao1 estimator, and Recon v2.1 estimates of unobserved clonotypes. OLGA was used to compute generation probabilities for all TCRbeta clonotypes that the gDNA method yielded from a handful of donors. TCRdb took over this immuneACCESS table, retaining in-frame rearrangements with V and J assigned. Such tables are incomplete; in checked studies, under half of the missing clones stem from an unresolved V gene, and the remainder is unexplained. D and trimming come from the DNA, and the V and J calls and clone size come from that table. This sample is represented by 1.4 million or so clones; less than 99% of them were singletons. The ten largest account for about 0.35% of the sample.

Summary of the overall study and its limitations: Sampling was restricted to blood, and TCR repertoires in tissues likely differ from the TCR repertoires found in blood. Even with the large sequencing depth, rarefaction of the sorted-subset datasets indicated that sequencing was incomplete. Because the study included a small number of donors, the genetic and exposure-history diversity represented was limited. Compared with non-shared clonotypes, the clonotypes found in all four sorted-subset donors had higher generation probabilities. Pairwise subsampling indicated that sequencing depth was expected to affect the degree of clonotype sharing among donors. Naive subsets generally had larger estimated clonotype richness than memory subsets did. Across a few donors, approximately 5% of naive CD4, approximately 4% of naive CD8, about 2% of memory CD4, and 0.4% of memory CD8 clonotypes were shared.

This chain is built from TRBV10-2 and TRBJ2-7; 12 central nucleotides agree with TRBD2. This receptor was taken from a man aged 25 to 40 in good health. Material: naive CD4+ T cells sorted from blood. This specimen's cell subset or site label, interpreted: CD45RA+ positively selected. The DNA reads TGCGCCAGCAGAAGAACCACCGGACTAGCGGGGTCCTACGAGCAGTACTTC. Its protein reads: CASRRTTGLAGSYEQYF.